This entry features one T cell receptor beta chain sequence. What this receptor recognizes is not known. No base quality information exists; no much larger clone differs at one position. Including cysteine and phenylalanine, the CDR3 has 14 amino acids. Only the CDR3 DNA is retained, 42 bases long and in frame from the first base. Based on the germline V gene, the CDR1 and CDR2 sequences are SGHRS and YFSETQ. V and J are truncated by 2 bases and 8 bases respectively, leaving an intervening sequence of 16 bases. Donors were 40 or so systemically healthy Caucasian individuals from Russia aged roughly 6 to 90 years. Approximately 9.3 milliliters of peripheral blood were collected from each donor into EDTA-treated Vacutainer tubes. Ficoll-Paque density-gradient centrifugation was used to isolate PBMCs, with at least 6.5 million per sample. Total RNA was extracted from PBMCs with Trizol reagent, with at least 6 micrograms obtained per sample. For every donor, flow cytometry on a PBMC aliquot measured the percentage of naive CD45RAhigh/CD27high T cells.

The data were taken from a study of blood T cells in healthy people across ages (dated by TCRdb to the mid-2010s). Concerning the study at large: In model experiments, template switching captured roughly one uniquely barcoded TCR beta cDNA molecule for every two T cells. The study measured age-related changes in TCR beta repertoire diversity using deep sequencing normalized with unique cDNA molecular identifiers. Four age groups were formed from the donors: young (average approximately 16 years), middle-aged (just under 40), aged (62) and long-lived (about 75). To avoid experimental bias, donors of different ages were randomly spread across the sequencing lanes. For two donors (one aged 18 to 30 and one aged 80 or older), the study analyzed two additional independent replicas of 1 million unique cDNA reads from the same blood draw.

Results and caveats for the whole study, not just this receptor: The percentage of naive T cells measured by flow cytometry correlated strongly with observed TCR beta diversity. Donor CMV infection status was unknown, potentially confounding age-related changes in expanded clonotypes. Total diversity estimates from one million sequenced T cells were considered lower bounds and underestimates. As age increased, observed TCR beta diversity per million T cells dropped in a roughly linear way, and a significant reduction was already evident by age around 41. Bulk unsorted PBMC profiling prevented conclusive comparison of naive and antigen-experienced compartments. Compared with the aged group, the long-lived group had more naive CD4+ T cells, fewer expanded clones and increased TCR diversity, suggesting age selection.

Libraries were made using 5' RACE. The sequencer was an Illumina HiSeq 2500. A second PCR of roughly 6 to 11 cycles was run with a J-beta primer mix and a sample-barcoded 5' primer. A unique molecular identifier was introduced onto each TCR beta cDNA molecule by a template-switch 5' adaptor carrying 12 random nucleotides. At least 3 million CDR3-containing paired-end reads were obtained from each sample. First-strand cDNA was synthesized from all RNA with the Mint cDNA synthesis kit, primed by a TRBC-specific oligonucleotide. Following uracil-DNA glycosylase treatment, a first 18-cycle PCR with universal primers M1SS and BC2_uni_R was performed on all cDNA. The study's processing was this. Normalization of each sample was performed by random selection of 1 million high-quality reads, each carrying a distinct molecular identifier. Instead of being binned into consensus sequences, reads with shared molecular identifiers were discarded. MiTCR, set to a Q25 quality threshold and the strictest error-elimination algorithm, was used for CDR3 identification, clonotype clustering and error correction. A nonparametric unseen species model with Euler transformation was used to estimate lower-bound total TCR beta diversity. Using fastp at Q25 and MiXCR, TCRdb reprocessed the public reads and kept productive beta chains. CDR3 protein duplicates are merged, each entry listing the most common genes and DNA. The V and J calls were determined by TCRdb, not by the authors. The sample data list hundreds of thousands of distinct CDR3 sequences, and around 48% of these were observed just once. Around 15% of the sample belongs to the ten largest clones.

The specimen was blood. The sequence joins TRBV5-1 to TRBJ1-2, with TRBD1 as a weak D call on 5 bases. This sequence was found in a man aged 30 to 45 in good health. The nucleotides read TGCGCCAGCAGCTTCGACCGGGGGGGATGGGGCTACACCTTC. Its amino acids are CASSFDRGGWGYTF.